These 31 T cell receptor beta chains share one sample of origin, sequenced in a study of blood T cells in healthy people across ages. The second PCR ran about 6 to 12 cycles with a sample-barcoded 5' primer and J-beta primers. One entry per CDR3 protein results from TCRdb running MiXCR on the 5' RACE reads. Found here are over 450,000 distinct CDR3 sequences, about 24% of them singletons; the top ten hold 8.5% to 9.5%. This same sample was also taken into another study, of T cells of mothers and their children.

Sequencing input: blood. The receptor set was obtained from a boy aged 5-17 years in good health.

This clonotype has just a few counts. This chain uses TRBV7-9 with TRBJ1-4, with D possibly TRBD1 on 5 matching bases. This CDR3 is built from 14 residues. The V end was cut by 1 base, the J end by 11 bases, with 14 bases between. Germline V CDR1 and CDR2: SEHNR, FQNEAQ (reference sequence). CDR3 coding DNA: TGTGCCAGCAGCTTAGAGGGCAGGGATCGGAAACTGTTTTTT. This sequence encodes CASSLEGRDRKLFF.

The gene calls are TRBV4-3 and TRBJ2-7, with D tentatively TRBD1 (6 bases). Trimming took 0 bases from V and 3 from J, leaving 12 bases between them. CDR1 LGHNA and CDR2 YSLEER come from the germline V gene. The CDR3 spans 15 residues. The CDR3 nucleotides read TGCGCCAGCAGCCAAGACGAAGGACAGTTCTACGAGCAGTACTTC. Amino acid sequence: CASSQDEGQFYEQYF.

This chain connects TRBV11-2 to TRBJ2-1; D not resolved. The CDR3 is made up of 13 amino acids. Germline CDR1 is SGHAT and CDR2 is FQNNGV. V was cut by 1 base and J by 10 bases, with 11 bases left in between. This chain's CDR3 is CASSLARPQEQFF. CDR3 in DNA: TGTGCCAGCAGCTTAGCGCGACCTCAGGAGCAGTTCTTC.

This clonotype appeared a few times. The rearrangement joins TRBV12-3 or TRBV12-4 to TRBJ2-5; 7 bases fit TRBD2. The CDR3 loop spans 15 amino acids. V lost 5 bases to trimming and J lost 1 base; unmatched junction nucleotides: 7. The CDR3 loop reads CASSPFAGVQETQYF. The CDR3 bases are TGTGCCAGCAGTCCATTCGCGGGAGTCCAAGAGACCCAGTACTTC.

CDR3 nucleotide sequence: TGTGCCAGCAGTATCAGCGGTAGCACAGATACGCAGTATTTT. Protein: CASSISGSTDTQYF. The chain recombines TRBV28 with TRBJ2-3; possibly TRBD2 for D (5 bases). The CDR3 totals 14 residues. Germline loops: CDR1 MDHEN, CDR2 SYDVKM. The germline V and J ends were trimmed by 5 bases and 0 bases, with 9 bases remaining between them.

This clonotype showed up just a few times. CDR3 in amino acids: CSANRPQSQETQYF. The CDR3, as DNA: TGCAGTGCTAACCGCCCGCAGAGCCAAGAGACCCAGTACTTC. V gene TRBV20-1 combines with J gene TRBJ2-5, with no clear D. V was shortened by 4 bases and J by 1 base, with 13 bases between the two germline ends. The CDR3 sequence is 14 residues long. Germline lookup yields CDR1 DFQATT and CDR2 SNEGSKA (reference sequence).

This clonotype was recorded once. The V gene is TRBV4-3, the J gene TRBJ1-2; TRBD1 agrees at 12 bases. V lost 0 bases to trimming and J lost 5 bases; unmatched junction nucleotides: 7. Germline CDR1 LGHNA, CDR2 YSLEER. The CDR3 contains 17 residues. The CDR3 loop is CASSQDRDRGQLYGYTF. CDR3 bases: TGCGCCAGCAGCCAAGATAGGGACAGGGGGCAGTTGTATGGCTACACCTTC.

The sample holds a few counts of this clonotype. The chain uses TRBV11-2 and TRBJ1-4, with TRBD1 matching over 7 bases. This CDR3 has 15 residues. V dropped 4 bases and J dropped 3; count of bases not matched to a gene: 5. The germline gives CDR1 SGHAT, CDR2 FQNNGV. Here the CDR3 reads CASSSRQGSNEKLFF. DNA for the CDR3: TGTGCCAGCAGCTCCCGACAGGGATCTAATGAAAAACTGTTTTTT.

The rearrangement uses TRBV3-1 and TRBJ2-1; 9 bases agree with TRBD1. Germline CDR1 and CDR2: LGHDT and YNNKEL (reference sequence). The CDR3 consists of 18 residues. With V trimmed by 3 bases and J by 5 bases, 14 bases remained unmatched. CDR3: CASSHKDSRDRADNEQFF. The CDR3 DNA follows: TGTGCCAGCAGCCACAAGGACTCCCGGGACAGGGCGGACAATGAGCAGTTCTTC.

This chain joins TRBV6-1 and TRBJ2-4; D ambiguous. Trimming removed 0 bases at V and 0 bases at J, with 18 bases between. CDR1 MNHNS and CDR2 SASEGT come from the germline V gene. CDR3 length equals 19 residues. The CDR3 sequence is CASSEAPAELPLAKNIQYF. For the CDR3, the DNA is TGTGCCAGCAGTGAAGCGCCTGCCGAGTTACCCCTAGCCAAAAACATTCAGTACTTC.

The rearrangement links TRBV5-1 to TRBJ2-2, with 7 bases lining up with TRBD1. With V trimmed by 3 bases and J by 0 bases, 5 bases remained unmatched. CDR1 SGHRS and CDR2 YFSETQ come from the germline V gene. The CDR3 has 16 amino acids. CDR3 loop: CASSWTGQSNTGELFF. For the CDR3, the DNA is TGCGCCAGCAGCTGGACGGGACAGTCGAACACCGGGGAGCTGTTTTTT.

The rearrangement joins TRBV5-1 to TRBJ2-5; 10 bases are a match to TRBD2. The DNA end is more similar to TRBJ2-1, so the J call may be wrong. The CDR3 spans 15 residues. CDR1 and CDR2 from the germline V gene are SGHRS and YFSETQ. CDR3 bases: TGCGCCAGCAGCTTGAGCCTAGCGGGAGAACTTGAGCAGTTCTTC. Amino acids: CASSLSLAGELEQFF.

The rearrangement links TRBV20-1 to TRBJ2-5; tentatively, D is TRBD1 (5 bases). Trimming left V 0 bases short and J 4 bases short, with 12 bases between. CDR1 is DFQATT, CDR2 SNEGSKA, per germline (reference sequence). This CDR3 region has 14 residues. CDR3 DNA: TGCAGTGCTAGAGATGAGGCAGGGCTAGAGACCCAGTACTTC. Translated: CSARDEAGLETQYF.

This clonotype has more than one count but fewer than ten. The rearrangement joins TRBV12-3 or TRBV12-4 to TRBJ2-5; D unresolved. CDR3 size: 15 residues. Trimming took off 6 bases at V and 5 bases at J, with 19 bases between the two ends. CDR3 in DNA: TGTGCCAGCAGACACTCATCCGGGTCGTGGGAGACCCAGTACTTC. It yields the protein CASRHSSGSWETQYF.

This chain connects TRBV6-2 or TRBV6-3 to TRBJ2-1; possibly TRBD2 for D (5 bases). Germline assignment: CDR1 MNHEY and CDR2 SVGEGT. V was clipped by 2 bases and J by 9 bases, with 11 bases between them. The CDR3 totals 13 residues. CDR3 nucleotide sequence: TGTGCCAGCAGTTACGGACTTCGTAGTGAGCAGTTCTTC. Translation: CASSYGLRSEQFF.

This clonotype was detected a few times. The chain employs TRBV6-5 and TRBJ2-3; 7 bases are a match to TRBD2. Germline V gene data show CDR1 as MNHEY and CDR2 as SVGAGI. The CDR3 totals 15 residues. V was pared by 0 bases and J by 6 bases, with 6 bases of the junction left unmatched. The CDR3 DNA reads TGTGCCAGCAGTTACTCACGGGGGGTAAGGGATACGCAGTATTTT. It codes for CASSYSRGVRDTQYF.

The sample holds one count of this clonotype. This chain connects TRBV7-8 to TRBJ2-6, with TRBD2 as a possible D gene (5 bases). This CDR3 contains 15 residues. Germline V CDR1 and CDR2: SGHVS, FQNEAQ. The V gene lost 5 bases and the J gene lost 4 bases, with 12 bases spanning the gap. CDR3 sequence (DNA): TGTGCCAGCAGCGCAACTAGTACCGGGGCCAACGTCCTGACTTTC. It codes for CASSATSTGANVLTF.

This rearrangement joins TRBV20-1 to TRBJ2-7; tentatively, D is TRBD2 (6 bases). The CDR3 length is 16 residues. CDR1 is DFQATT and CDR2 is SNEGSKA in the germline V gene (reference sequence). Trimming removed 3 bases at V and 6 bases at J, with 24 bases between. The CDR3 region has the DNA TGCAGTGCTAGGGATGTTAGACCGGGAGAGCTCCCCGAGCAGTACTTC. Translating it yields CSARDVRPGELPEQYF.

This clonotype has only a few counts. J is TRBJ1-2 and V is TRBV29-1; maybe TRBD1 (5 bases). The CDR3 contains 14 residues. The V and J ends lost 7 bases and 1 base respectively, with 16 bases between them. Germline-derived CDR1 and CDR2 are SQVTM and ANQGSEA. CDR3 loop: CSANGGIINYGYTF. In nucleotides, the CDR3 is TGCAGCGCAAATGGGGGAATAATTAACTATGGCTACACCTTC.

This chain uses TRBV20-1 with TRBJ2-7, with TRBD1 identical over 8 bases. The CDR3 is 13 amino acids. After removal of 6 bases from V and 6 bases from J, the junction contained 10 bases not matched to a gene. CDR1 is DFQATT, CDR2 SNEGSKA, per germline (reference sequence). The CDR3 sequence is CSAGGTGHFEQYF. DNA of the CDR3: TGCAGTGCAGGGGGGACAGGACATTTCGAGCAGTACTTC.

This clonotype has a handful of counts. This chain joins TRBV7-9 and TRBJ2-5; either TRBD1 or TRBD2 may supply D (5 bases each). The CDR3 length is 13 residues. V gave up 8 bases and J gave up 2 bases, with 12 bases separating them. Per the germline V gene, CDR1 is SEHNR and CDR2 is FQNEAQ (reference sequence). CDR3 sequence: CASAGARQETQYF. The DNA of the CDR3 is TGTGCCAGCGCCGGGGCGCGGCAAGAGACCCAGTACTTC.

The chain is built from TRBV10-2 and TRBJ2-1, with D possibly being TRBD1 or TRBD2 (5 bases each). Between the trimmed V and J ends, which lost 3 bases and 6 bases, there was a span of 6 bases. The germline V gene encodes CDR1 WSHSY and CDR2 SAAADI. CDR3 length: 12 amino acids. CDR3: CASSEGTNEQFF. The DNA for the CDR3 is TGCGCCAGCAGTGAAGGGACCAATGAGCAGTTCTTC.

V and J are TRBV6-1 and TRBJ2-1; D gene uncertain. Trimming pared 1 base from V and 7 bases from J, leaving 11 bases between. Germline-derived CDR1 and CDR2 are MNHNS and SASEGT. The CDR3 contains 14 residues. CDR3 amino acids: CASSEERFRNEQFF. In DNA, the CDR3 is TGTGCCAGCAGTGAAGAACGGTTTAGGAATGAGCAGTTCTTC.

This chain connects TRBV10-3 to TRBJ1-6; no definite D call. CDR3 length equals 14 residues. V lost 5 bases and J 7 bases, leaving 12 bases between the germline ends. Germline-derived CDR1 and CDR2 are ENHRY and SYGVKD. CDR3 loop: CAISRDGANSPLHF. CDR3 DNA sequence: TGTGCCATCAGTAGAGACGGTGCAAATTCACCCCTCCACTTT.

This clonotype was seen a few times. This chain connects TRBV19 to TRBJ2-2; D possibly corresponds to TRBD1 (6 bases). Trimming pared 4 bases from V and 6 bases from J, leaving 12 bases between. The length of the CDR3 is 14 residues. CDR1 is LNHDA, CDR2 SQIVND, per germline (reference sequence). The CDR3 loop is CASSTGVSAGELFF. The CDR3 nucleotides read TGTGCCAGTAGTACAGGGGTGAGCGCCGGGGAGCTGTTTTTT. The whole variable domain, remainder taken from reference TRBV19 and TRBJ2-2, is DGGITQSPKYLFRKEGQNVTLSCEQNLNHDAMYWYRQDPGQGLRLIYYSQIVNDFQKGDIAEGYSVSREKKESFPLTVTSAQKNPTAFYLCASSTGVSAGELFFGEGSRLTVL.

The CDR3 spells CASSSHLAGGTDTQYF. The CDR3 DNA sequence: TGTGCCAGCAGCTCTCATCTAGCGGGGGGCACAGATACGCAGTATTTT. The rearrangement joins TRBV5-5 to TRBJ2-3; 10 bases are a match to TRBD2. This CDR3 is 16 amino acids long. V was clipped by 3 bases and J by 1 base; unmatched bases: 5. The germline CDR1 and CDR2 sequences are SGHKS and YYEKEE (reference sequence).

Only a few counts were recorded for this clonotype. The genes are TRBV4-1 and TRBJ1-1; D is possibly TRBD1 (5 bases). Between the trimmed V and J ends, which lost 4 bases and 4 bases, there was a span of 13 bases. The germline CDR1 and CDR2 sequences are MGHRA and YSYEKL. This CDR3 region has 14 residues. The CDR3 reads CASSLEKTVTEAFF. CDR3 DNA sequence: TGCGCCAGCAGCCTAGAGAAGACAGTCACTGAAGCTTTCTTT.

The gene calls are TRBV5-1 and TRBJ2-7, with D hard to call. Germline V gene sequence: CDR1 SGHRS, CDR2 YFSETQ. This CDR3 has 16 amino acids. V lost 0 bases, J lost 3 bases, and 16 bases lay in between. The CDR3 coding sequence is TGCGCCAGCAGCTTGGGGTCTCTGGGCCCCGGCTACGAGCAGTACTTC. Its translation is CASSLGSLGPGYEQYF.

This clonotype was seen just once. The CDR3 protein is CASSSGGLSMNIQYF. The CDR3 DNA sequence: TGTGCCAGCAGTTCTGGGGGACTATCCATGAACATTCAGTACTTC. The genes are TRBV12-3 or TRBV12-4 and TRBJ2-4; the match to TRBD2 covers 7 bases. This CDR3 has 15 residues. V lost 4 bases, J lost 7 bases, and 10 bases stayed unmatched.

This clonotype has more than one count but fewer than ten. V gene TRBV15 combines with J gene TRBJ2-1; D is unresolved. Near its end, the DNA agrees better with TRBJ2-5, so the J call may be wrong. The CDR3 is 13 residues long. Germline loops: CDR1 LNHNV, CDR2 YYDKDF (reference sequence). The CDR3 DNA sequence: TGTGCCACCAGCAGAGATTTAACGGAGACCCAGTACTTC. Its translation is CATSRDLTETQYF.

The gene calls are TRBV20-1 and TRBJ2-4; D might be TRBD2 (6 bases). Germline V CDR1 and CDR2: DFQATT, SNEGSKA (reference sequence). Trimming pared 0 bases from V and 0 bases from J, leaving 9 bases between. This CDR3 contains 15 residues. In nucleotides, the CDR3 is TGCAGTGCTAGAGATCGGGACTTAGCCAAAAACATTCAGTACTTC. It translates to CSARDRDLAKNIQYF.